This T cell receptor beta chain was documented in a study of OX40 agonist ivuxolimab in advanced cancers. At the level of the study: Previous treatment with anti-PD-1, anti-PD-L1 or anti-CTLA-4 therapy was allowed; 40% had received some. Study-wide results and limits: Some of the lowest clonal expansion was seen in partial responders at 0.1-3.0 mg/kg. In general, CD8+ T cells held more expanded clones than CD4+ did, on average.

Germline assignment: CDR1 SGHRS and CDR2 YFSETQ. This CDR3 spans 14 amino acids. Trimming at V came to 4 bases and at J to 8 bases, leaving 9 bases not matched to a gene. A remark on this clone: Its specificity is not known.

Sequencing used immunoSEQ multiplex PCR; TCRdb keeps in-frame clones, though not all of them. The data show 79,000 or so clones, with about 90% seen just once and about 1.6% held by the top ten. The sample in question was CD4+ or CD8+ T cells sorted from blood, obtained in a trial of the OX40 agonist ivuxolimab. The gene calls are TRBV5-1 and TRBJ2-3; TRBD1 matches at 8 bases. The sequence was obtained from an adult with an advanced solid tumor such as melanoma, head and neck, liver or kidney cancer. The CDR3 here is CASSQDRATGTQYF. The CDR3 DNA is TGCGCCAGCAGCCAGGACAGGGCCACGGGTACGCAGTATTTT.